Presented here are 23 T cell receptor beta chains from one specimen sequenced in a study of PD-L1 blockade in urothelial cancer (TCRdb year 2017). The library was made by the immunoSEQ multiplex PCR assay. TCRdb limited this immuneACCESS table to in-frame rearrangements with V and J called. A share of clones is missing; checked studies link under half to unresolved V genes, and the rest is unexplained. In this sample the table shows around 45,000 clones, around 89% of which occur a single time. The ten most abundant clones make up roughly 3.6% of the sample. The sequenced sample was PBMCs, obtained around atezolizumab (anti-PD-L1) treatment. The receptors were gathered from a man older than 75 with urothelial cancer.

The rearrangement joins TRBV28 to TRBJ1-1; D is possibly TRBD1 (6 bases). This CDR3 contains 14 residues. Germline assignment: CDR1 MDHEN and CDR2 SYDVKM. The V end was cut by 6 bases, the J end by 4 bases, with 15 bases between. The DNA for the CDR3 is TGTGCCAGCAGCAACGGGGGGCACGGCACTGAAGCTTTCTTT. Translated, it gives CASSNGGHGTEAFF.

The V call is TRBV19, the J call TRBJ2-2; TRBD1 agrees at 8 bases. The CDR3 has 15 residues. Germline loops: CDR1 LNHDA, CDR2 SQIVND (reference sequence). The V and J ends lost 3 bases and 6 bases, in that order; junction bases with no gene match: 6. The CDR3 reads CASSIGQGPAGELFF. CDR3 bases: TGTGCCAGTAGTATTGGACAGGGTCCCGCCGGGGAGCTGTTTTTT.

The V call is TRBV5-4, the J call TRBJ2-3; TRBD2 matches at 7 bases. V shed 0 bases and J 4 bases; nucleotides not matched to a gene: 8. The CDR3 has 16 residues. Germline V gene lookup returns CDR1 SGHNT and CDR2 YYREEE (reference sequence). This CDR3 is CASSLGAGVGADTQYF. CDR3 bases: TGTGCCAGCAGCTTGGGCGCGGGAGTTGGGGCAGATACGCAGTATTTT.

V and J are TRBV18 and TRBJ2-1; a possible D gene is TRBD2 (6 bases). The CDR3 is made up of 15 amino acids. The V gene lost 1 base and the J gene lost 4 bases, with 11 bases spanning the gap. Germline V lookup: CDR1 KGHSH, CDR2 LQKENI. CDR3 in DNA: TGTGCCAGCTCACCACGTCGGGAGAGTTACAATGAGCAGTTCTTC. Protein sequence: CASSPRRESYNEQFF. The full variable domain, completed using reference TRBV18 and TRBJ2-1, is NAGVMQNPRHLVRRRGQEARLRCSPMKGHSHVYWYRQLPEEGLKFMVYLQKENIIDESGMPKERFSAEFPKEGPSILRIQQVVRGDSAAYFCASSPRRESYNEQFFGPGTRLTVL.

The chain uses TRBV7-9 and TRBJ1-1, with D possibly TRBD1 on 6 matching bases. The CDR3 length is 14 residues. Germline loops: CDR1 SEHNR, CDR2 FQNEAQ (reference sequence). V was cut by 5 bases and J by 3 bases, with 13 bases left in between. CDR3 loop: CASSPEGGDTEAFF. In DNA form, the CDR3 reads TGTGCCAGCAGCCCCGAGGGGGGGGACACTGAAGCTTTCTTT. The whole variable domain, remainder taken from reference TRBV7-9 and TRBJ1-1, is DTGVSQNPRHKITKRGQNVTFRCDPISEHNRLYWYRQTLGQGPEFLTYFQNEAQLEKSRLLSDRFSAERPKGSFSTLEIQRTEQGDSAMYLCASSPEGGDTEAFFGQGTRLTVV.

This chain links TRBV6-6 with TRBJ1-2, with D possibly being TRBD1 (6 bases). CDR1 and CDR2 (germline): MNHNY, SVGAGI (reference sequence). The CDR3 contains 14 residues. Trimming removed 5 bases at V and 2 bases at J, with 12 bases between. CDR3 amino acids: CASSPSGANYGYTF. Written as DNA, the CDR3 is TGTGCCAGCAGTCCCTCAGGGGCCAACTATGGCTACACCTTC.

V is TRBV6-1 and J is TRBJ2-2; D uncertain. In germline, CDR1 is MNHNS, CDR2 SASEGT. CDR3 length: 15 amino acids. Trimming removed 8 bases at V and 6 bases at J, with 19 bases between. The CDR3 region has the DNA TGTGCCAGCGCCCTAGAAGGTGCCCTCCCCGGGGAGCTGTTTTTT. Residues: CASALEGALPGELFF.

The V and J genes are TRBV29-1 and TRBJ2-1; 10 positions agree with TRBD2. V trimming: 7 bases; J trimming: 1 base; junction bases outside the gene matches: 4. Germline V gene lookup returns CDR1 SQVTM and CDR2 ANQGSEA. CDR3 length equals 14 residues. In DNA, the CDR3 is TGCAGCGCAACGGGACTAGCGTCCTACAATGAGCAGTTCTTC. Translating it yields CSATGLASYNEQFF.

The V call is TRBV27, the J call TRBJ1-1; 9 nucleotides line up with TRBD1. Germline assignment: CDR1 MNHEY and CDR2 SMNVEV (reference sequence). CDR3 length: 16 residues. The V and J ends lost 0 bases and 4 bases, in that order; junction bases with no gene match: 6. CDR3: CASSLSGQGYITEAFF. The CDR3 DNA follows: TGTGCCAGCAGTTTATCGGGACAGGGTTATATCACTGAAGCTTTCTTT.

The V gene is TRBV7-9, the J gene TRBJ1-1; tentatively, D is TRBD1 (5 bases). Germline CDR1 SEHNR, CDR2 FQNEAQ (reference sequence). The CDR3 is made up of 15 amino acids. V was clipped by 5 bases and J by 2 bases, with 15 bases between them. CDR3 sequence (DNA): TGTGCCAGCAGCCCTCCCGCGGGGGGAAACACTGAAGCTTTCTTT. As protein: CASSPPAGGNTEAFF.

The rearrangement uses TRBV6-6 and TRBJ1-5; 8 bases are a match to TRBD1. The length of the CDR3 is 16 residues. With V trimmed by 4 bases and J by 5 bases, 10 bases remained unmatched. Germline CDR1 and CDR2: MNHNY and SVGAGI (reference sequence). The CDR3 sequence: CASSSTIGQGHQPQHF. CDR3 DNA sequence: TGTGCCAGCAGTTCTACAATTGGACAGGGACATCAGCCCCAGCATTTT.

The V call is TRBV29-1, the J call TRBJ1-2, with 7 bases lining up with TRBD1. With 4 bases clipped from V and 4 bases from J, the junction kept 6 bases outside the gene matches. CDR1 and CDR2 (germline): SQVTM, ANQGSEA. There are 13 residues in the CDR3. The CDR3 spells CSVVAQGSYGYTF. CDR3 bases: TGCAGCGTTGTCGCACAGGGGAGCTATGGCTACACCTTC.

This chain joins TRBV11-3 and TRBJ2-2, with a weak D call TRBD2 (7 bases). Trimming pared 0 bases from V and 6 bases from J, leaving 17 bases between. The CDR3 length is 17 residues. The germline V gene encodes CDR1 SGHNT and CDR2 YENEEA. CDR3 bases: TGTGCCAGCAGCTTAGATCATCGGGGGGCGCGGGCCGGGGAGCTGTTTTTT. Amino acid sequence: CASSLDHRGARAGELFF.

V is TRBV5-1 and J is TRBJ2-5, with 10 positions matching TRBD1. The J call may be mistaken, given a closer DNA end match to TRBJ2-7. The CDR3 runs to 14 residues. Germline V lookup: CDR1 SGHRS, CDR2 YFSETQ. The CDR3 DNA follows: TGCGCCAGCAGCCCCCCGGGACAGGGGTACGAGCAGTACTTC. As protein: CASSPPGQGYEQYF.

The gene calls are TRBV6-5 and TRBJ1-1, with 10 bases aligning to TRBD1. Germline V lookup: CDR1 MNHEY, CDR2 SVGAGI. The CDR3 consists of 15 residues. Unmatched junction bases numbered 8, after V lost 6 bases and J lost 4 bases. The CDR3 DNA reads as TGTGCCAGCAGCCTTCGACAGGGGGCCGGCACTGAAGCTTTCTTT. The encoded protein is CASSLRQGAGTEAFF.

This clone occurred once. V gene TRBV5-4 combines with J gene TRBJ2-5, with D maybe TRBD1 (6 bases). Deletions cut 3 bases from V and 1 base from J, with 16 bases between. CDR1 SGHNT and CDR2 YYREEE come from the germline V gene (reference sequence). The CDR3 extends over 16 amino acids. CDR3 in amino acids: CASSSGPDRIQETQYF. The CDR3, as DNA: TGTGCCAGCAGCTCCGGCCCCGACAGGATCCAAGAGACCCAGTACTTC.

The chain uses TRBV19 and TRBJ1-1, with 7 bases aligning to TRBD1. There are 15 residues in the CDR3. The ends lost 4 bases at V and 0 bases at J; junction bases unmatched: 5. CDR1 is LNHDA, CDR2 SQIVND, per germline (reference sequence). This CDR3 is CASSTLDRLNTEAFF. The CDR3 DNA reads TGTGCCAGTAGTACCTTGGACAGGTTGAACACTGAAGCTTTCTTT.

This chain joins TRBV13 and TRBJ2-3; perhaps TRBD2 as D (5 bases). Germline V gene lookup returns CDR1 PRHDT and CDR2 FYEKMQ (reference sequence). CDR3 length: 16 residues. V dropped 4 bases and J dropped 0 bases, with 14 bases sitting between them. CDR3 bases: TGTGCCAGCAGCTGGAGCGGAGTAACTAGCACAGATACGCAGTATTTT. This translates into CASSWSGVTSTDTQYF.

This clone was seen a handful of times. The chain carries TRBV30 and TRBJ1-3; D unclear. Trimming took off 2 bases at V and 2 bases at J, with 16 bases between the two ends. CDR1 is GTSNPN, CDR2 SVGIG, per germline (reference sequence). The CDR3 is 16 residues long. The CDR3 DNA reads as TGTGCCTGGAGTAAAGAGGGCCAAGTGGCTGGAAACACCATATATTTT. The encoded protein is CAWSKEGQVAGNTIYF.

This chain links TRBV10-1 with TRBJ2-7; no firm D call. The V end lost 0 bases, the J end lost 0 bases, and 9 bases lay between the germline ends. Germline CDR1 is WNHNN and CDR2 is SYGVQD (reference sequence). The CDR3 sequence is 15 residues long. CDR3: CASSESSLSSYEQYF. As DNA, the CDR3 is TGCGCCAGCAGTGAGTCGTCCCTGAGCTCCTACGAGCAGTACTTC.

The rearrangement joins TRBV7-2 to TRBJ2-3, with TRBD2 matching 14 bases. J gave up 9 bases and V 1 base, and 3 bases lay outside the gene matches. The CDR3 is made up of 15 amino acids. Looked up from germline, CDR1 is SGHTA and CDR2 is FQGNSA. In DNA form, the CDR3 reads TGTGCCAGCAGCTTAGGACTAGCGGGAGGGGTGACGCAGTATTTT. Amino acid sequence: CASSLGLAGGVTQYF.

The V and J genes are TRBV30 and TRBJ1-5; no definite D call. The V and J ends lost 2 bases and 4 bases respectively, with 12 bases between them. The CDR3 extends over 14 amino acids. From germline, CDR1 is GTSNPN and CDR2 SVGIG (reference sequence). The CDR3 bases are TGTGCCTGGAGTATGTTATCGGGGAATCAGCCCCAGCATTTT. Translating gives CAWSMLSGNQPQHF.

The chain carries TRBV5-7 and TRBJ1-1, with 7 bases lining up with TRBD1. TRBV5-7 has ORF status, its function being uncertain. Trimming at V came to 2 bases and at J to 1 base, leaving 2 bases not matched to a gene. The CDR3 is 14 amino acids. The CDR3 protein is CASSFHRGNTEAFF. For the CDR3, the DNA is TGTGCCAGCAGCTTTCACAGGGGGAACACTGAAGCTTTCTTT.